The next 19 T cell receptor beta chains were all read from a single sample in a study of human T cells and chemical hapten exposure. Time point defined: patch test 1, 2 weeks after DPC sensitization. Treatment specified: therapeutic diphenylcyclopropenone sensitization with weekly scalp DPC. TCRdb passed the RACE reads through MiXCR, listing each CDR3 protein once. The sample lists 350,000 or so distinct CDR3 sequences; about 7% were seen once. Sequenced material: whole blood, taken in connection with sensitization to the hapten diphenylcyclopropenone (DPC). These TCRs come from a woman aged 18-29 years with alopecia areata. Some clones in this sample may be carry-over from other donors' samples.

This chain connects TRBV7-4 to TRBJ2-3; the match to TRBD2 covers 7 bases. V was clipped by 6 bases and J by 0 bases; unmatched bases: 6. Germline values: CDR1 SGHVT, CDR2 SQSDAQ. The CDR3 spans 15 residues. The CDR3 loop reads CASRQPGGSTDTQYF. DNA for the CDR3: TGTGCCAGCAGGCAGCCGGGGGGAAGCACAGATACGCAGTATTTT.

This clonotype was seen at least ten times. The CDR3 here is CSVEDPDVLLQRDGYTF. The CDR3 DNA follows: TGCAGCGTTGAAGACCCTGACGTACTACTCCAACGAGATGGCTACACCTTC. V and J are TRBV29-1 and TRBJ1-2; D remains unclear. The CDR3 consists of 17 residues. Germline CDR1 reads SQVTM; CDR2 reads ANQGSEA. Trimming pared 0 bases from V and 6 bases from J, leaving 23 bases between. The full variable domain, its missing parts supplied by reference TRBV29-1 and TRBJ1-2, is SAVISQKPSRDICQRGTSLTIQCQVDSQVTMMFWYRQQPGQSLTLIATANQGSEATYESGFVIDKFPISRPNLTFSTLTVSNMSPEDSSIYLCSVEDPDVLLQRDGYTFGSGTRLTVV.

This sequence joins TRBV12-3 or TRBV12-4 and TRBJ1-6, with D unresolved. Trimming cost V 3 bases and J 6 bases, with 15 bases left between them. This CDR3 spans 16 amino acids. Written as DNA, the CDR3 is TGTGCCAGCAGTTTTAGGACCTACAGAGCTAATTCACCCCTCCACTTT. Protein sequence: CASSFRTYRANSPLHF.

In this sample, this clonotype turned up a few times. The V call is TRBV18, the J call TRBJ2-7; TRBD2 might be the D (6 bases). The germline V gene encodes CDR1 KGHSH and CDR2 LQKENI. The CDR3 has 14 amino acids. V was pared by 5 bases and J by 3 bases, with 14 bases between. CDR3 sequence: CASSVAAKNYEQYF. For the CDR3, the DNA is TGTGCCAGCTCAGTAGCGGCTAAGAACTACGAGCAGTACTTC.

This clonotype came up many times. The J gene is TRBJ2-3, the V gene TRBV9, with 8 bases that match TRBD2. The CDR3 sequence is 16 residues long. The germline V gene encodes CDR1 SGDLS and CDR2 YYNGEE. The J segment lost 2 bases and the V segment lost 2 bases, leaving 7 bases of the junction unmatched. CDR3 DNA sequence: TGTGCCAGCAGCGTCGAAAACGGGGGGGCCACAGATACGCAGTATTTT. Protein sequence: CASSVENGGATDTQYF.

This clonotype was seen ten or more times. The CDR3 here is CASSTGQGGQPQHF. The CDR3 DNA sequence: TGTGCCAGCAGTACCGGACAGGGTGGACAGCCCCAGCATTTT. The chain combines TRBV6-5 with TRBJ1-5, with TRBD1 matching 8 bases. The V and J ends lost 5 bases and 7 bases, in that order; junction bases with no gene match: 7. This CDR3 region has 14 residues. Germline V gene sequence: CDR1 MNHEY, CDR2 SVGAGI.

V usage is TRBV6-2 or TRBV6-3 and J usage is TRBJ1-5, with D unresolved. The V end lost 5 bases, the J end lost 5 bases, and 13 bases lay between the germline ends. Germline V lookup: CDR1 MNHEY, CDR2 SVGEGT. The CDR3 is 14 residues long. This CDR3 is CASSGPDFYQPQHF. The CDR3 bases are TGTGCCAGCAGTGGACCAGATTTCTATCAGCCCCAGCATTTT.

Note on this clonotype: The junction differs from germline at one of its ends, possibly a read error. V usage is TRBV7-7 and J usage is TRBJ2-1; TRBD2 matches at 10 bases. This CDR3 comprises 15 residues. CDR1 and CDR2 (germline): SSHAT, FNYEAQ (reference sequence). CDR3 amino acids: CASSSRTSGYNEQFF. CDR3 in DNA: TGTGCTAGCAGCTCTCGGACTAGCGGCTACAATGAGCAGTTCTTC.

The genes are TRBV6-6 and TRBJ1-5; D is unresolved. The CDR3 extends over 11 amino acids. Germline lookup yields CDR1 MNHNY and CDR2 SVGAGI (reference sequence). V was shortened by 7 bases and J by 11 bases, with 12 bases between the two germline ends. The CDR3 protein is CASTEGWSQHF. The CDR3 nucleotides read TGTGCCAGCACCGAAGGTTGGTCCCAGCATTTT.

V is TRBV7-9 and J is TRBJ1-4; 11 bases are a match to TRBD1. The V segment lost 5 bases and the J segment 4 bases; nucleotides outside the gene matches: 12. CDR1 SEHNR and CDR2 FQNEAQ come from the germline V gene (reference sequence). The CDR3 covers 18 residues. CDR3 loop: CASSPAPGQGVGNEKLFF. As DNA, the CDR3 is TGTGCCAGCAGCCCAGCACCGGGACAGGGGGTGGGTAATGAAAAACTGTTTTTT.

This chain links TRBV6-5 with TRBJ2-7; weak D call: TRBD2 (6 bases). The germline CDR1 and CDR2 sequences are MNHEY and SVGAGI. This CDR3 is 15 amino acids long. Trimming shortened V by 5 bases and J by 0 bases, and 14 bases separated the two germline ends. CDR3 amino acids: CASSDRLGGSYEQYF. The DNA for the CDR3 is TGTGCCAGCAGTGACCGACTGGGGGGCTCCTACGAGCAGTACTTC.

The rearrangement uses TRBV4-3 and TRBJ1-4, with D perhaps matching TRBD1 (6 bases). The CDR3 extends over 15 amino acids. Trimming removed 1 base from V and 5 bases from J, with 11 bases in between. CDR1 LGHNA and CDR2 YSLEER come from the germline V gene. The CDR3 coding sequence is TGCGCCAGCAGCCAAGCGACAGGCCGCAATGAAAAACTGTTTTTT. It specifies CASSQATGRNEKLFF.

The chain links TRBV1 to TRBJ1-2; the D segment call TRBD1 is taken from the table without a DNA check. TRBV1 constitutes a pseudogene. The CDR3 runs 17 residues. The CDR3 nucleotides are TGCACCAGCAGCCAAGTTCCTTTCGACAGGGGCGAATATGGCTACACCTTC. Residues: CTSSQVPFDRGEYGYTF.

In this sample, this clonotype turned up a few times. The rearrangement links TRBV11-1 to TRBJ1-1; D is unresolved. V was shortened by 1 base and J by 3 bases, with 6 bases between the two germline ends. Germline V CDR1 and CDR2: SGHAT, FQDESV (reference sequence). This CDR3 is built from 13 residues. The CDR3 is CASSLVVDTEAFF. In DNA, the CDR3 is TGTGCCAGCAGCTTAGTGGTGGACACTGAAGCTTTCTTT.

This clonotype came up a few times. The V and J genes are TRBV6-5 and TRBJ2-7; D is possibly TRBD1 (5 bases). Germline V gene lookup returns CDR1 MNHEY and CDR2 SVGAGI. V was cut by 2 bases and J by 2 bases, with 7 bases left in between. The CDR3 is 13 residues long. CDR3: CASSYRTTYEQYF. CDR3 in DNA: TGTGCCAGCAGTTACAGGACAACCTACGAGCAGTACTTC.

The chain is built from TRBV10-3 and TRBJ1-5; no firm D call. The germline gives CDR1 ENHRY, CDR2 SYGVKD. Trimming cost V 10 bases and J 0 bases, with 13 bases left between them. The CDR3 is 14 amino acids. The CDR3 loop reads CASSTQVSNQPQHF. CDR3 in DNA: TGTGCCAGTAGTACTCAGGTTAGCAATCAGCCCCAGCATTTT.

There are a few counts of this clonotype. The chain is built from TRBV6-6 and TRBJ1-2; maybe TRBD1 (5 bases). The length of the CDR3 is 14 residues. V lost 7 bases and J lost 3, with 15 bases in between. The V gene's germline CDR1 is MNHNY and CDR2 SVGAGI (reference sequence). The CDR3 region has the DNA TGTGCCAGCACCCCCACCCCAGGGCACTATGGCTACACCTTC. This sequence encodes CASTPTPGHYGYTF.

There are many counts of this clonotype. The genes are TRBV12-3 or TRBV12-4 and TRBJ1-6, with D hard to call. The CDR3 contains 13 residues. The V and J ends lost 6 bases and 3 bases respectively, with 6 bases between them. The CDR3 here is CASRDGYNSPLHF. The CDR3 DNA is TGTGCCAGCAGGGACGGCTATAATTCACCCCTCCACTTT.

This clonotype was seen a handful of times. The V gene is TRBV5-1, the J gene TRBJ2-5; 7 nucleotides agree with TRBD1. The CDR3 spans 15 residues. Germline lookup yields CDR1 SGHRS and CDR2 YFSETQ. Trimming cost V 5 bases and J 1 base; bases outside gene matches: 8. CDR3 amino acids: CASRRQGDRQETQYF. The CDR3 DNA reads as TGCGCCAGCAGAAGACAGGGTGACCGCCAAGAGACCCAGTACTTC.